What follows are 27 T cell receptor beta chains derived from one specimen sequenced in a study of cytomegalovirus exposure and HLA in healthy donors. Measured with immunoSEQ multiplex PCR; TCRdb has only the in-frame clones, and not every one. The table has approximately 160,000 clones, 75% to 90% seen once. Source material: PBMCs. The receptor source for this set is a woman aged 18 to 35 in good health and CMV-seronegative.

The chain combines TRBV9 with TRBJ1-3, with a weak D call TRBD1 (5 bases). The germline V gene has CDR1 SGDLS and CDR2 YYNGEE. This CDR3 contains 14 residues. The V end was cut by 4 bases, the J end by 7 bases, with 15 bases between. The CDR3 is CASSPPGVGNTIYF. The CDR3, as DNA: TGTGCCAGCAGCCCCCCGGGGGTTGGGAACACCATATATTTT.

The chain uses TRBV7-3 and TRBJ2-1; 7 bases match TRBD2. V shed 1 base and J 4 bases; nucleotides not matched to a gene: 1. The CDR3 is 14 residues long. Germline V gives CDR1 SGHTA, CDR2 FQGTGA. The CDR3 region has the DNA TGTGCCAGCAGCTTAAGTAGCGGGTACAATGAGCAGTTCTTC. Translation gives CASSLSSGYNEQFF.

This clone was detected once. The chain employs TRBV19 and TRBJ2-3; D perhaps matches TRBD1 (6 bases). CDR1 and CDR2 from the germline V gene are LNHDA and SQIVND (reference sequence). V lost 0 bases and J 4 bases, leaving 11 bases between the germline ends. This CDR3 region has 15 residues. CDR3: CASSIEGARADTQYF. DNA for the CDR3: TGTGCCAGTAGTATAGAGGGGGCGCGGGCAGATACGCAGTATTTT.

The chain employs TRBV2 and TRBJ2-1; perhaps TRBD1 as D (6 bases). The CDR3 has 15 amino acids. The germline V and J ends were trimmed by 1 base and 6 bases, with 13 bases remaining between them. Germline-derived CDR1 and CDR2 are SNHLY and FYNNEI. CDR3 residues: CASSEGRGNSNEQFF. CDR3 nucleotides: TGTGCCAGCAGTGAAGGCAGGGGTAATAGCAATGAGCAGTTCTTC.

J is TRBJ1-1 and V is TRBV5-1; weak D call: TRBD1 (5 bases). This CDR3 is built from 13 residues. V dropped 4 bases and J dropped 7 bases, with 14 bases sitting between them. Germline V lookup: CDR1 SGHRS, CDR2 YFSETQ. The CDR3 DNA is TGCGCCAGCAGCCCTTATGACAGTTATGAAGCTTTCTTT. Its translation is CASSPYDSYEAFF.

The rearrangement uses TRBV14 and TRBJ1-1; D unclear. V lost 2 bases and J lost 1, with 5 bases in between. CDR1 SGHDN and CDR2 FVKESK come from the germline V gene. The length of the CDR3 is 13 residues. The CDR3 reads CASSQLRNTEAFF. CDR3 nucleotide sequence: TGTGCCAGCAGCCAATTGAGGAACACTGAAGCTTTCTTT.

V is TRBV7-9 and J is TRBJ2-5; D perhaps matches TRBD1 (5 bases). The V gene lost 6 bases and the J gene lost 4 bases, with 12 bases spanning the gap. Germline V gene data show CDR1 as SEHNR and CDR2 as FQNEAQ (reference sequence). This CDR3 has 13 residues. The DNA for the CDR3 is TGTGCCAGCAGGTCGGCAGGGCGAGAGACCCAGTACTTC. Translation gives CASRSAGRETQYF.

The chain is built from TRBV18 and TRBJ1-5, with TRBD1 identical over 7 bases. V lost 6 bases and J lost 0; bases outside the gene matches: 11. This CDR3 has 17 amino acids. CDR1 KGHSH and CDR2 LQKENI come from the germline V gene. The CDR3: CASSVTRDRSSNQPQHF. The CDR3 nucleotides read TGTGCCAGCTCCGTGACTAGGGACAGAAGTAGCAATCAGCCCCAGCATTTT.

V is TRBV6-6 and J is TRBJ1-3; 9 bases align to TRBD1. J gave up 4 bases and V 1 base, and 5 bases lay outside the gene matches. Germline V gene data show CDR1 as MNHNY and CDR2 as SVGAGI (reference sequence). The CDR3 covers 16 residues. CDR3 nucleotides: TGTGCCAGCAGTTACTTACAGGGGGCAACCGGAAACACCATATATTTT. Protein sequence: CASSYLQGATGNTIYF.

This clone showed up just once. This chain joins TRBV19 and TRBJ2-6, with D hard to call. This CDR3 has 15 residues. V was shortened by 7 bases and J by 1 base, with 11 bases between the two germline ends. Germline CDR1 reads LNHDA; CDR2 reads SQIVND (reference sequence). The DNA for the CDR3 is TGTGCCAGTAATGAGAGAATTTCTGGGGCCAACGTCCTGACTTTC. Protein sequence: CASNERISGANVLTF.

This chain connects TRBV29-1 to TRBJ2-1; tentative D call: TRBD2 (5 bases). The CDR3 runs 14 residues. Trimming pared 3 bases from V and 4 bases from J, leaving 13 bases between. Germline CDR1 is SQVTM and CDR2 is ANQGSEA. CDR3: CSVDPAARYNEQFF. In nucleotides, the CDR3 is TGCAGCGTTGACCCAGCGGCCCGTTACAATGAGCAGTTCTTC.

The V gene is TRBV7-9, the J gene TRBJ1-3; TRBD1 might be the D (6 bases). The germline V gene encodes CDR1 SEHNR and CDR2 FQNEAQ (reference sequence). This CDR3 region has 18 residues. Deletions cut 8 bases from V and 0 bases from J, with 23 bases between. In DNA form, the CDR3 reads TGTGCCAGCGGAGGACAGCACTATAATGACAACTCTGGAAACACCATATATTTT. It is translated as CASGGQHYNDNSGNTIYF.

This clone was observed a single time. The chain uses TRBV30 and TRBJ2-7; no reliable D call. The CDR3 consists of 11 residues. With 0 bases removed from V and 5 bases from J, the gap between germline ends came to 5 bases. Germline assignment: CDR1 GTSNPN and CDR2 SVGIG (reference sequence). CDR3: CAWSVVDEQYF. CDR3 nucleotides: TGTGCCTGGAGTGTAGTAGACGAGCAGTACTTC. The full variable domain, completed using reference TRBV30 and TRBJ2-7, is SQTIHQWPATLVQPVGSPLSLECTVEGTSNPNLYWYRQAAGRGLQLLFYSVGIGQISSEVPQNLSASRPQDRQFILSSKKLLLSDSGFYLCAWSVVDEQYFGPGTRLTVT.

For this clone: At one boundary the junction diverges from the germline segment, which might be a read error. The chain has TRBV7-9 and TRBJ1-2, with 7 bases that match TRBD1. CDR3 length equals 13 residues. Per the germline V gene, CDR1 is SEHNR and CDR2 is FQNEAQ (reference sequence). CDR3 sequence (DNA): TGTGCCAGCAGCGTAGCGACAGGGAGAGGCTACACCTTC. It yields the protein CASSVATGRGYTF. Looking up the rest from reference TRBV7-9 and TRBJ1-2 gives the full variable domain: DTGVSQNPRHKITKRGQNVTFRCDPISEHNRLYWYRQTLGQGPEFLTYFQNEAQLEKSRLLSDRFSAERPKGSFSTLEIQRTEQGDSAMYLCASSVATGRGYTFGSGTRLTVV.

J is TRBJ2-7 and V is TRBV4-3; TRBD2 agrees at 11 bases. The junction had 3 bases not matched to a gene; V was cut back by 0 bases and J by 2 bases. The CDR3 has 16 residues. From germline, CDR1 is LGHNA and CDR2 YSLEER. Written as DNA, the CDR3 is TGCGCCAGCAGCCAAGAACAGACTAGCGGGACCTACGAGCAGTACTTC. Its protein is CASSQEQTSGTYEQYF.

In nucleotides, the CDR3 is TGTGCCAGCAGCTTGCGGGACAGGACGATTAATAGCTACAATGAGCAGTTCTTC. Its translation: CASSLRDRTINSYNEQFF. The chain recombines TRBV7-9 with TRBJ2-1, with TRBD1 matching over 8 bases. The CDR3 extends over 18 amino acids. Germline V gene sequence: CDR1 SEHNR, CDR2 FQNEAQ (reference sequence). The ends lost 3 bases at V and 3 bases at J; junction bases unmatched: 13.

The J gene is TRBJ1-1, the V gene TRBV6-5; D perhaps matches TRBD1 (5 bases). The CDR3 is made up of 14 amino acids. From germline, CDR1 is MNHEY and CDR2 SVGAGI. V gave up 10 bases and J gave up 5 bases, with 20 bases separating them. CDR3 DNA sequence: TGTGCCATCAAACGGGGGGGTGGAGGGACTGAAGCTTTCTTT. This codes for CAIKRGGGGTEAFF.

This sequence joins TRBV15 and TRBJ2-7; weak D call: TRBD1 (6 bases). Germline CDR1 reads LNHNV; CDR2 reads YYDKDF (reference sequence). The CDR3 loop spans 19 amino acids. V dropped 1 base and J dropped 3 bases, with 25 bases sitting between them. The CDR3: CATSRGPPSRGQSRYEQYF. The CDR3 nucleotides are TGTGCCACCAGCAGAGGACCTCCTTCGCGAGGACAGAGTCGCTACGAGCAGTACTTC.

V is TRBV19 and J is TRBJ1-5; 12 bases align to TRBD1. J lost 6 bases, V lost 9 bases, and 6 bases had no gene match. The CDR3 is made up of 14 amino acids. Looked up from germline, CDR1 is LNHDA and CDR2 is SQIVND (reference sequence). The CDR3: CASSGTGGFQPQHF. Here the CDR3 DNA reads TGTGCCAGCTCCGGGACAGGGGGCTTTCAGCCCCAGCATTTT.

The DNA of the CDR3 is TGTGCCAGCAGCCGGGAGGGGGGGAGTGCTAACTATGGCTACACCTTC. Translating it yields CASSREGGSANYGYTF. The genes are TRBV11-2 and TRBJ1-2, with D possibly matching TRBD1 (6 bases). CDR1 and CDR2 (germline): SGHAT, FQNNGV. This CDR3 region has 16 residues. Trimming took off 5 bases at V and 0 bases at J, with 16 bases between the two ends.

The chain joins TRBV19 to TRBJ2-7, with 10 bases aligning to TRBD1. Germline assignment: CDR1 LNHDA and CDR2 SQIVND (reference sequence). The V gene end was trimmed by 5 bases and the J gene end by 8 bases; junction bases not matched to a gene: 12. The CDR3 loop spans 15 amino acids. The CDR3 loop is CASSVPGQGSPKQYF. CDR3 sequence (DNA): TGTGCCAGTAGTGTTCCGGGACAGGGGTCCCCTAAGCAGTACTTC.

The rearrangement uses TRBV7-2 and TRBJ1-4; D uncertain. V was clipped by 0 bases and J by 6 bases, with 8 bases between them. Germline V gene sequence: CDR1 SGHTA, CDR2 FQGNSA. The CDR3 sequence is 14 residues long. The CDR3 region is CASSLAGGDEKLFF. Here the CDR3 DNA reads TGTGCCAGCAGCTTAGCGGGCGGGGATGAAAAACTGTTTTTT.

The chain recombines TRBV5-5 with TRBJ2-7; tentatively, D is TRBD2 (6 bases). This CDR3 has 15 amino acids. Trimming removed 1 base from V and 3 bases from J, with 14 bases in between. Germline CDR1 and CDR2: SGHKS and YYEKEE (reference sequence). CDR3 DNA: TGTGCCAGCAGCTTGTTCGCGGGACCAAGCTACGAGCAGTACTTC. Its translation is CASSLFAGPSYEQYF.

The CDR3 nucleotides read TGCGCCAGCACGCCGGGACAGAGCCCCTATGGCTACACCTTC. Protein: CASTPGQSPYGYTF. The chain links TRBV4-1 to TRBJ1-2; 7 nucleotides align to TRBD1. From germline, CDR1 is MGHRA and CDR2 YSYEKL. The CDR3 spans 14 residues. J lost 4 bases, V lost 7 bases, and 9 bases had no gene match.

The chain employs TRBV5-6 and TRBJ1-2; no clear D gene. This CDR3 is 18 amino acids long. Germline V gene lookup returns CDR1 SGHDT and CDR2 YYEEEE. Trimming left V 2 bases short and J 8 bases short, with 28 bases between. CDR3 DNA: TGTGCCAGCAGCTTTAGCCCTCTCCGGTCTCCCACCAGCGGGGGCTACACCTTC. Residues: CASSFSPLRSPTSGGYTF.

The rearrangement links TRBV7-2 to TRBJ2-1; D gene ambiguous. The CDR3 sequence is 11 residues long. Trimming took off 4 bases at V and 6 bases at J, with 4 bases between the two ends. Germline CDR1 SGHTA, CDR2 FQGNSA. The CDR3 bases are TGTGCCAGCAGCTCCCTCAATGAGCAGTTCTTC. Its protein is CASSSLNEQFF.

This chain joins TRBV7-9 and TRBJ1-2; 7 nucleotides agree with TRBD1. There are 14 residues in the CDR3. Germline V gene data show CDR1 as SEHNR and CDR2 as FQNEAQ (reference sequence). V was clipped by 3 bases and J by 4 bases; unmatched bases: 5. This CDR3 is CASSLIRDSYGYTF. In nucleotides, the CDR3 is TGTGCCAGCAGCTTGATTCGGGACAGCTATGGCTACACCTTC. The entire variable domain, with the rest obtained from reference TRBV7-9 and TRBJ1-2, is as follows: DTGVSQNPRHKITKRGQNVTFRCDPISEHNRLYWYRQTLGQGPEFLTYFQNEAQLEKSRLLSDRFSAERPKGSFSTLEIQRTEQGDSAMYLCASSLIRDSYGYTFGSGTRLTVV.